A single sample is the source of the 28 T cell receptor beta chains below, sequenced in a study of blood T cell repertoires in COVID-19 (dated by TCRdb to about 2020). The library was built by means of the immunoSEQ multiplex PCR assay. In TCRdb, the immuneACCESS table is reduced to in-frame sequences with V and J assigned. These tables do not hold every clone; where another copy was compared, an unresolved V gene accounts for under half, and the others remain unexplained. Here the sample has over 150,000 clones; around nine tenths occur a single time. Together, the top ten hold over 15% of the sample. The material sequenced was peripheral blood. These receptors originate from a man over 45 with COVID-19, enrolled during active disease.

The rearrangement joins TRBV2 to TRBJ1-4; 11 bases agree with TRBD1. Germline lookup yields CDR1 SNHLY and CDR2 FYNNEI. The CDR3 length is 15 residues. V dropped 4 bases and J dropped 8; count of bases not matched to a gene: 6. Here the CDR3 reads CASSAGQGAEEKLFF. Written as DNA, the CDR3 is TGTGCCAGCAGTGCCGGACAGGGGGCGGAAGAAAAACTGTTTTTT.

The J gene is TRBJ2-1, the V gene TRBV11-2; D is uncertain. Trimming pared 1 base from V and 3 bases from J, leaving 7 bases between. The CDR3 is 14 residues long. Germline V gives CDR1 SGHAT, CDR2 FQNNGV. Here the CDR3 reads CASSLGEFYNEQFF. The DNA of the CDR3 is TGTGCCAGCAGCTTAGGCGAGTTCTACAATGAGCAGTTCTTC.

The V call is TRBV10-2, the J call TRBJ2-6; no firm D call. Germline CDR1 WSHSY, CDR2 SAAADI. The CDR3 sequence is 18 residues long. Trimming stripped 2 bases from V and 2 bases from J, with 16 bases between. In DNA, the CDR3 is TGCGCCAGCAGTGAGGATCAGGTGAACTTTACTGGGGCCAACGTCCTGACTTTC. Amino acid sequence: CASSEDQVNFTGANVLTF.

As DNA, the CDR3 is TGTGCCAGCAGCCAAGGACTAGCGGGAGTTGAGACCCAGTACTTC. Amino acids: CASSQGLAGVETQYF. The chain joins TRBV9 to TRBJ2-5, with 13 bases aligning to TRBD2. This CDR3 comprises 15 residues. Germline CDR1 is SGDLS and CDR2 is YYNGEE. Trimming took 4 bases from V and 5 from J; bases not matched to a gene: 5.

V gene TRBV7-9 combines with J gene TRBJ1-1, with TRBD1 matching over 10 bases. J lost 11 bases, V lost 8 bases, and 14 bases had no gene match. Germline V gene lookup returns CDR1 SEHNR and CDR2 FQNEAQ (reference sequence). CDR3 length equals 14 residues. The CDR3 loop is CASGGQGTYYQAFF. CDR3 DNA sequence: TGTGCCAGCGGGGGACAGGGGACCTACTACCAGGCTTTCTTT.

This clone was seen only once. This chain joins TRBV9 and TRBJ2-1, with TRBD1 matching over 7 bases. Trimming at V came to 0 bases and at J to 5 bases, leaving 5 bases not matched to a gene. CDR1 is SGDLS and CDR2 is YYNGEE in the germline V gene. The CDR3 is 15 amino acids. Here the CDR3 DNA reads TGTGCCAGCAGCGTAGTGACAGGGAACCACAATGAGCAGTTCTTC. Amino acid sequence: CASSVVTGNHNEQFF.

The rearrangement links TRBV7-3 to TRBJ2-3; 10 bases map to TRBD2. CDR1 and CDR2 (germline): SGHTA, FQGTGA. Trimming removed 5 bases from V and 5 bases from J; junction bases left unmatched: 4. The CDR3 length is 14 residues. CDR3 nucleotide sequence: TGTGCCAGCAGCCTCAGCGGGAGGGAAGATACGCAGTATTTT. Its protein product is CASSLSGREDTQYF.

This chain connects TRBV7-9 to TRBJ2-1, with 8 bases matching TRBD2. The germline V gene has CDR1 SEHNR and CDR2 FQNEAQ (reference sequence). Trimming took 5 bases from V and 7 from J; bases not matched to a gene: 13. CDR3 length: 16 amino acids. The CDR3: CASSTPLGRGGNEQFF. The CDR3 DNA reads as TGTGCCAGCAGCACACCCCTAGGACGGGGGGGGAATGAGCAGTTCTTC.

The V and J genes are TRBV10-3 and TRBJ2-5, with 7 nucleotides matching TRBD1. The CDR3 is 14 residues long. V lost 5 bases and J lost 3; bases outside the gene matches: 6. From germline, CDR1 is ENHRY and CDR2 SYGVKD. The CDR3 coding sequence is TGTGCCATCAGTCCATCAGGGACAGAAGAGACCCAGTACTTC. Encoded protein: CAISPSGTEETQYF.

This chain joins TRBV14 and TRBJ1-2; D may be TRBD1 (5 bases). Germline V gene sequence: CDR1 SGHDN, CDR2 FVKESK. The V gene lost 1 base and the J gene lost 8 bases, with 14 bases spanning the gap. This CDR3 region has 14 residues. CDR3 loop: CASSQATGVGGYTF. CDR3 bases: TGTGCCAGCAGCCAAGCCACGGGGGTCGGGGGCTACACCTTC.

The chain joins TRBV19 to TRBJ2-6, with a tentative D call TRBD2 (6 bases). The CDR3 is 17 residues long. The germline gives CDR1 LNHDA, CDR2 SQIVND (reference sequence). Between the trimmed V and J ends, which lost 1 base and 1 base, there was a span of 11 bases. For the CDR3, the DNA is TGTGCCAGTAGTATAGCGGGGGTGCGTTCTGGGGCCAACGTCCTGACTTTC. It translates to CASSIAGVRSGANVLTF.

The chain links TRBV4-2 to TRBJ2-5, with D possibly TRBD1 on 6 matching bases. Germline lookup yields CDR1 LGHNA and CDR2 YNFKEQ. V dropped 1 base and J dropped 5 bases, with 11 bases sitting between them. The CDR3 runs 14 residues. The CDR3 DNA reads TGTGCCAGCAGCCAAGGCCCAGGGGTTGAGACCCAGTACTTC. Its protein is CASSQGPGVETQYF.

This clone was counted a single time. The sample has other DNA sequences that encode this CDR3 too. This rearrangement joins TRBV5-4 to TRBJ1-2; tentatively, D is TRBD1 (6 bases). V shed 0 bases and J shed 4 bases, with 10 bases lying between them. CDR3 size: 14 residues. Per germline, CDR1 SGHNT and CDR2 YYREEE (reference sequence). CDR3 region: CASSLVQGGYGYTF. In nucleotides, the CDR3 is TGTGCCAGCAGCTTGGTACAGGGCGGCTATGGCTACACCTTC.

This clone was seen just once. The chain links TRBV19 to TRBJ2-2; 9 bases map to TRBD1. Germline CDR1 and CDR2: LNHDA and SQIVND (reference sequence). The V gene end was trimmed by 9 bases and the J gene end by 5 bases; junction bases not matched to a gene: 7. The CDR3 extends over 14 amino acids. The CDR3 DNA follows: TGTGCCAGCCGACTGGACAGGGGAACCGGGGAGCTGTTTTTT. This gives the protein CASRLDRGTGELFF.

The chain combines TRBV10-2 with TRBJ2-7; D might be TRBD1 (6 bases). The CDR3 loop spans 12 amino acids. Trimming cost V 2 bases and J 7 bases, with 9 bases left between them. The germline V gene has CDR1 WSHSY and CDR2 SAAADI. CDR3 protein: CASSEDRTEQYF. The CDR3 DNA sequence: TGCGCCAGCAGTGAGGACAGGACGGAGCAGTACTTC.

This CDR3 reads CASSGQDNTEAFF. The CDR3, as DNA: TGTGCCAGCAGTGGACAGGATAACACTGAAGCTTTCTTT. J is TRBJ1-1 and V is TRBV2; D may be TRBD1 (6 bases). The CDR3 is 13 residues long. Trimming stripped 4 bases from V and 2 bases from J, with 8 bases between. The germline V gene encodes CDR1 SNHLY and CDR2 FYNNEI.

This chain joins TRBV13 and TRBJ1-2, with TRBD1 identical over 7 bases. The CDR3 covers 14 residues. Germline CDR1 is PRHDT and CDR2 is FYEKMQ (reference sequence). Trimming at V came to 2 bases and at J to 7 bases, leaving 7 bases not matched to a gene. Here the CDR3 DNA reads TGTGCCAGCAGCTTACTTCGACAGGGAGGTGGCTACACCTTC. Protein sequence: CASSLLRQGGGYTF.

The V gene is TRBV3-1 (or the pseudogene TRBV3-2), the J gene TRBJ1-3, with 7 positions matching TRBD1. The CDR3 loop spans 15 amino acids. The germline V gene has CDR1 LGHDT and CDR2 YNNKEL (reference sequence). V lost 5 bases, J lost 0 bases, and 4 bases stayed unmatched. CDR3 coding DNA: TGTGCCAGCAGCGCCCCAGGGGGCTCTGGAAACACCATATATTTT. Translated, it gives CASSAPGGSGNTIYF.

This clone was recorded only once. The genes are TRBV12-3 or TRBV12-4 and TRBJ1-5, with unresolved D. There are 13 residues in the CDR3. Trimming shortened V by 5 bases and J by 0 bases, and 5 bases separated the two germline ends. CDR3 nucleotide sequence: TGTGCCAGCAGTCGTAATAGCAATCAGCCCCAGCATTTT. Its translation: CASSRNSNQPQHF.

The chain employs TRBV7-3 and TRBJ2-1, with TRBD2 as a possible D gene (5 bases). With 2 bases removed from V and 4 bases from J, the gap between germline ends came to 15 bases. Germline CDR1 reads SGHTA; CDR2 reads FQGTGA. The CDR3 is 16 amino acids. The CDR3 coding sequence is TGTGCCAGCAGCTTATTTGAGGGAAGGGATTACAATGAGCAGTTCTTC. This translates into CASSLFEGRDYNEQFF.

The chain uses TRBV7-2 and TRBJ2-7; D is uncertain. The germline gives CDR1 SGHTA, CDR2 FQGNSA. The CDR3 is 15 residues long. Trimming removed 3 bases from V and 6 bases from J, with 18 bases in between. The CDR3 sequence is CASSFPLSTGAEQYF. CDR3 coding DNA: TGTGCCAGCAGCTTCCCCCTATCAACGGGTGCCGAGCAGTACTTC.

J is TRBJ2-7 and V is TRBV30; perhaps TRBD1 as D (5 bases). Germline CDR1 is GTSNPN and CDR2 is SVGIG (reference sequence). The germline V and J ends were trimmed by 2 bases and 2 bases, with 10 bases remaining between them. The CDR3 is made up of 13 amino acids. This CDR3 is CAWSLDNTYEQYF. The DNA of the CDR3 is TGTGCCTGGAGTCTGGACAACACCTACGAGCAGTACTTC.

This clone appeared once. DNA of the CDR3: TGTGCCAGCAGCACCTTTGGGGGCTCCACTGAAGCTTTCTTT. As protein: CASSTFGGSTEAFF. This rearrangement joins TRBV11-2 to TRBJ1-1; the D gene is possibly TRBD1 (6 bases). The germline V gene has CDR1 SGHAT and CDR2 FQNNGV. The CDR3 length is 14 residues. V lost 5 bases to trimming and J lost 4 bases, with 14 bases between them.

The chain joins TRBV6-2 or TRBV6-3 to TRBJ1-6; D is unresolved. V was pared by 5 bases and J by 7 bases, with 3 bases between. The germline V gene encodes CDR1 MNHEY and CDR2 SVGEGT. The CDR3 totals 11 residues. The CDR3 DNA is TGTGCCAGCAGTCAAAATTCACCCCTCCACTTT. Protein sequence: CASSQNSPLHF.

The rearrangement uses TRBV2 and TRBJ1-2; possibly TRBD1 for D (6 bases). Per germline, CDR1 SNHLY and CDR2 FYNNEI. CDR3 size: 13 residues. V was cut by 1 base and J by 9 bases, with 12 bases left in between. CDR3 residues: CASSEVGRGSYTF. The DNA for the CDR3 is TGTGCCAGCAGTGAAGTGGGAAGGGGGAGCTACACCTTC.

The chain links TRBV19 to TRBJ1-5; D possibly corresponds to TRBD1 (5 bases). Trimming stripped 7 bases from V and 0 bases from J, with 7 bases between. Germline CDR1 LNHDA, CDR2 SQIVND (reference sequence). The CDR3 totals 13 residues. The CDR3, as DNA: TGTGCCAGTAAGGGGCTTAGCAATCAGCCCCAGCATTTT. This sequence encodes CASKGLSNQPQHF.

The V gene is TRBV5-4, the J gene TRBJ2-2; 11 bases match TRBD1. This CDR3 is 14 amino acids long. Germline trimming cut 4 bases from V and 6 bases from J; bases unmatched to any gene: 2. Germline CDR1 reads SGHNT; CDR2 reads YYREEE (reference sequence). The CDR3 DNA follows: TGTGCCAGCAGCGCGGGACAGGGGGCCGGGGAGCTGTTTTTT. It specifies CASSAGQGAGELFF.

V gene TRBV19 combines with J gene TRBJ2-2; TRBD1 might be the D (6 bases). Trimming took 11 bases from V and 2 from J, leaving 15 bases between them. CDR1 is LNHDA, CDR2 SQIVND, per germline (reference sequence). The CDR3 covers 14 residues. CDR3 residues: CAAQLGGNTGELFF. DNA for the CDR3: TGTGCCGCACAACTAGGGGGTAACACCGGGGAGCTGTTTTTT.